This is a list of T cell receptor beta chains from one sample in a study of blood T cell repertoires in COVID-19. Sequencing used immunoSEQ multiplex PCR; TCRdb keeps in-frame clones, though not all of them. Among more than 250,000 clones, 70% to 90% were seen once, and the ten largest hold approximately 6%. The material sequenced was PBMCs or T cells enriched from blood (not recorded which). The receptor source for this set is a woman aged 30 to 39 who had recovered from COVID-19. Each CDR3 is given with its conserved first and last residue. The D gene is left open where the match is weak. Clone size is stated in some rows and not others, as once, few, many or a class when expanded.

clone size | J gene | D gene | V gene | CDR3 protein | CDR3 DNA
once | TRBJ1-2 | . | TRBV27 | CASSQTGTPYGYTF | TGTGCCAGCAGTCAGACCGGGACTCCCTATGGCTACACCTTC
once | TRBJ1-2 | TRBD1 | TRBV28 | CASSAPGQGWSGYTF | TGTGCCAGCAGTGCCCCGGGACAGGGGTGGTCGGGCTACACCTTC
. | TRBJ1-3 | . | TRBV11-2 | CASSLDLGWAGDSGNTIYF | TGTGCCAGCAGCTTAGATCTCGGCTGGGCAGGGGACTCTGGAAACACCATATATTTT
. | TRBJ2-1 | TRBD2 | TRBV27 | CASSPGGGHEQFF | TGTGCCAGCAGTCCCGGGGGGGGGCATGAGCAGTTCTTC
. | TRBJ2-7 | . | TRBV11-2 | CASSLDFAARGQPYEQYF | TGTGCCAGCAGCTTAGATTTTGCGGCCAGGGGACAACCATACGAGCAGTACTTC
. | TRBJ2-3 | . | TRBV2 | CASMGGQPTDTQYF | TGTGCCAGCATGGGGGGGCAGCCCACAGATACGCAGTATTTT
. | TRBJ1-1 | . | TRBV4-1 | CASSQDRDSEAFF | TGCGCCAGCAGCCAAGATAGGGACTCTGAAGCTTTCTTT
. | TRBJ2-7 | TRBD1 | TRBV7-9 | CASSPARDRVYEQYF | TGTGCCAGCAGCCCAGCCCGGGACAGGGTCTACGAGCAGTACTTC
once | TRBJ2-7 | . | TRBV4-3 | CASSHPRSFTGPEQYF | TGCGCCAGCAGCCATCCTAGAAGTTTTACAGGGCCCGAGCAGTACTTC
. | TRBJ1-1 | . | TRBV30 | CAWSVGQNTEAFF | TGTGCCTGGAGTGTGGGCCAGAACACTGAAGCTTTCTTT
. | TRBJ1-2 | . | TRBV6-5 | CASSYSIASGYGYTF | TGTGCCAGCAGTTACTCGATAGCGTCGGGCTATGGCTACACCTTC
. | TRBJ1-3 | TRBD1 | TRBV6-5 | CASWDRSTSGNTIYF | TGTGCCAGCTGGGACAGGAGCACCTCTGGAAACACCATATATTTT
. | TRBJ1-3 | . | TRBV5-1 | CASSLTGGNTIYF | TGCGCCAGCAGCTTGACAGGGGGAAACACCATATATTTT
. | TRBJ1-1 | . | TRBV30 | CAWRAEGQRNTEAFF | TGTGCCTGGAGAGCGGAGGGGCAGAGGAACACTGAAGCTTTCTTT
. | TRBJ2-1 | . | TRBV7-9 | CAVPWFQGGDEQFF | TGTGCCGTCCCCTGGTTCCAGGGAGGCGATGAGCAGTTCTTC
once | TRBJ2-7 | . | TRBV7-9 | CASSLGRDSYEQYF | TGTGCCAGCAGCTTAGGTCGAGACTCCTACGAGCAGTACTTC
once | TRBJ1-1 | TRBD1 | TRBV30 | CAWSPSGGRTEAFF | TGTGCCTGGAGCCCCTCAGGGGGCCGGACTGAAGCTTTCTTT
. | TRBJ1-4 | . | TRBV7-2 | CASSQGGRTNEKLFF | TGTGCCAGCAGCCAAGGGGGACGAACTAATGAAAAACTGTTTTTT
. | TRBJ1-5 | TRBD1 | TRBV6-2/TRBV6-3 | CASSYGDRGGQPQHF | TGTGCCAGCAGTTACGGAGACAGGGGAGGTCAGCCCCAGCATTTT
. | TRBJ1-2 | . | TRBV5-4 | CASSWGSNGYTF | TGTGCCAGCAGCTGGGGCAGTAATGGCTACACCTTC
. | TRBJ2-2 | . | TRBV19 | CASSIREAGNTGELFF | TGTGCCAGTAGTATCAGGGAGGCGGGTAACACCGGGGAGCTGTTTTTT
. | TRBJ1-1 | . | TRBV5-6 | CASSNAPGAGGTEAFF | TGTGCCAGCAGCAACGCCCCAGGGGCTGGGGGCACTGAAGCTTTCTTT
. | TRBJ1-4 | . | TRBV30 | CAWNFGGTEKLFF | TGTGCCTGGAACTTTGGAGGGACCGAAAAACTGTTTTTT
. | TRBJ1-1 | . | TRBV19 | CASSTQGGTEAFF | TGTGCCAGTAGTACACAGGGTGGCACTGAAGCTTTCTTT
. | TRBJ1-6 | TRBD1 | TRBV19 | CASSILPGDRGFNSPLHF | TGTGCCAGTAGTATACTTCCCGGGGACAGGGGGTTTAATTCACCCCTCCACTTT
. | TRBJ1-6 | . | TRBV4-3 | CASSQEVQGISPLHF | TGCGCCAGCAGCCAAGAGGTTCAGGGGATTTCACCCCTCCACTTT
once | TRBJ1-1 | . | TRBV7-8 | CASSLEGRESTEAFF | TGTGCCAGCAGCTTAGAGGGCCGGGAGAGCACTGAAGCTTTCTTT
once | TRBJ2-1 | TRBD1 | TRBV7-7 | CASSLALTGTQFF | TGTGCTAGCAGCTTGGCACTGACAGGGACGCAGTTCTTC
. | TRBJ1-2 | . | TRBV28 | CASSPPGGSYGYTF | TGTGCCAGCAGCCCCCCGGGTGGATCCTATGGCTACACCTTC
. | TRBJ1-2 | . | TRBV3-1/TRBV3-2 | CASSLGTSGANYGYTF | TGTGCCAGCAGCCTTGGGACATCAGGGGCGAACTATGGCTACACCTTC
once | TRBJ2-3 | . | TRBV5-1 | CASSLEAGRKDTQYF | TGCGCCAGCAGCTTGGAGGCTGGGAGGAAAGATACGCAGTATTTT
. | TRBJ2-1 | TRBD1 | TRBV7-6 | CASSLTGTGALYEQFF | TGTGCCAGCAGCTTAACCGGGACAGGGGCGCTCTATGAGCAGTTCTTC
. | TRBJ2-7 | TRBD1 | TRBV4-1 | CASSHLGTGSYEQYF | TGCGCCAGCAGCCACCTCGGGACAGGCTCCTACGAGCAGTACTTC
. | TRBJ1-6 | TRBD1 | TRBV19 | CASSLQGPSPLHF | TGTGCCAGTAGTCTACAGGGGCCTTCACCCCTCCACTTT
. | TRBJ2-7 | . | TRBV29-1 | CSKTSPSGEQYF | TGCAGCAAGACTAGTCCCTCGGGCGAGCAGTACTTC
. | TRBJ1-1 | . | TRBV5-1 | CASSRTMTNTEAFF | TGCGCCAGCAGCCGGACAATGACGAACACTGAAGCTTTCTTT
. | TRBJ2-1 | TRBD1 | TRBV7-2 | CASSSGDRSKEDYNEQFF | TGTGCCAGCAGCTCGGGGGACAGGTCAAAGGAGGACTACAATGAGCAGTTCTTC
once | TRBJ1-2 | . | TRBV3-1/TRBV3-2 | CASSLTRGADYGYTF | TGTGCCAGCAGCTTAACCCGGGGGGCCGACTATGGCTACACCTTC
. | TRBJ2-7 | TRBD2 | TRBV6-2/TRBV6-3 | CASSYSSGTSISVEQYF | TGTGCCAGCAGTTACTCGTCCGGGACTAGCATTTCGGTTGAGCAGTACTTC
once | TRBJ1-3 | . | TRBV7-2 | CASTRRDTIYF | TGTGCCAGCACCCGTCGGGACACCATATATTTT
. | TRBJ1-2 | . | TRBV19 | CASTRGGYYGYTF | TGTGCCAGTACCAGGGGAGGGTACTATGGCTACACCTTC
. | TRBJ1-5 | . | TRBV6-5 | CASSQSGVNQPQHF | TGTGCCAGCAGTCAATCAGGGGTCAATCAGCCCCAGCATTTT
. | TRBJ1-2 | . | TRBV7-2 | CASSLIAGAVGYTF | TGTGCCAGCAGCTTAATCGCGGGGGCCGTTGGCTACACCTTC
. | TRBJ1-5 | . | TRBV6-5 | CASNSGASNQPQHF | TGTGCCAGCAATTCTGGGGCTAGCAATCAGCCCCAGCATTTT
few | TRBJ1-1 | TRBD1 | TRBV2 | CASTTRGGTGGEAFF | TGTGCCAGCACCACCCGAGGTGGGACAGGCGGTGAAGCTTTCTTT
. | TRBJ2-5 | TRBD2 | TRBV10-2 | CASSRASGGAGQETQYF | TGCGCCAGCAGTAGGGCTAGCGGGGGGGCGGGACAGGAGACCCAGTACTTC
. | TRBJ2-2 | . | TRBV30 | CAWSVQLASGELFF | TGTGCCTGGAGTGTACAACTAGCAAGCGGGGAGCTGTTTTTT
. | TRBJ2-7 | . | TRBV19 | CASSLVTGSSYEQYF | TGTGCCAGTAGTCTAGTGACGGGTTCCTCCTACGAGCAGTACTTC
. | TRBJ2-2 | TRBD1 | TRBV30 | CAWSPSPSGTGMAGELFF | TGTGCCTGGAGTCCGTCGCCCTCCGGGACAGGGATGGCCGGGGAGCTGTTTTTT
. | TRBJ1-4 | . | TRBV5-1 | CASSVGGARTNEKLFF | TGCGCCAGCAGCGTGGGGGGCGCGAGAACTAATGAAAAACTGTTTTTT